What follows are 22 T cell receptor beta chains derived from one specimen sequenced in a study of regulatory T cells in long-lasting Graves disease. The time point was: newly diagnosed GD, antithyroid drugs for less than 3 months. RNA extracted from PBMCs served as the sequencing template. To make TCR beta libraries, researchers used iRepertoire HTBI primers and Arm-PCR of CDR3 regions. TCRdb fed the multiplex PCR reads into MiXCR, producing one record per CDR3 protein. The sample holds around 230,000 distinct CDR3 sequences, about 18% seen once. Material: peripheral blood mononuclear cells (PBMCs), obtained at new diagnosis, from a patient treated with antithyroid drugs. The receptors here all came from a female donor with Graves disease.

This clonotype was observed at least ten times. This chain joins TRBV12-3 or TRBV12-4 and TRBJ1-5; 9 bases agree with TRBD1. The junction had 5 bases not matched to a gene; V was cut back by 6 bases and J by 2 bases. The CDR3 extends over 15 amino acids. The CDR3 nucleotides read TGTGCCAGCAGCCCACAGGGGGCTGGCAATCAGCCCCAGCATTTT. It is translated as CASSPQGAGNQPQHF.

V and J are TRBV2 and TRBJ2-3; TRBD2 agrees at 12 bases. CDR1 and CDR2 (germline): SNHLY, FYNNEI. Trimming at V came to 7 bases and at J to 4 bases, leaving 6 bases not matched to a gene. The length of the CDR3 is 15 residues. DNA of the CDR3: TGTGCCAGCAACCCGACTAGCGGGAGCCCAGATACGCAGTATTTT. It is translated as CASNPTSGSPDTQYF.

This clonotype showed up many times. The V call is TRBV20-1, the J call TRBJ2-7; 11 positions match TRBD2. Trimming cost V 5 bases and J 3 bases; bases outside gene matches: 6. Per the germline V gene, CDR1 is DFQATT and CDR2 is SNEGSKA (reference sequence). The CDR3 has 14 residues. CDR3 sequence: CSAFFSGRGYEQYF. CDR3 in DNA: TGCAGTGCTTTCTTTAGCGGGAGGGGCTACGAGCAGTACTTC.

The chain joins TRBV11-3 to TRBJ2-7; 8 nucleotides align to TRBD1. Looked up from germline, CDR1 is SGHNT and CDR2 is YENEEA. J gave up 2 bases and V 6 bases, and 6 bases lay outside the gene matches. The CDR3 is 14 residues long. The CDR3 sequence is CASSWQDRAYEQYF. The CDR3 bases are TGTGCCAGCAGTTGGCAGGACAGGGCCTACGAGCAGTACTTC.

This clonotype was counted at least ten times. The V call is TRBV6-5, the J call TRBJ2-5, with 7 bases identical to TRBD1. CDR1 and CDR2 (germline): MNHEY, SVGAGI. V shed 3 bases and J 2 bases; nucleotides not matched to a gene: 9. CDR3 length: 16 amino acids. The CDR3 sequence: CASSYRDSPLQETQYF. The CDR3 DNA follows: TGTGCCAGCAGTTATCGGGACAGCCCCCTACAAGAGACCCAGTACTTC.

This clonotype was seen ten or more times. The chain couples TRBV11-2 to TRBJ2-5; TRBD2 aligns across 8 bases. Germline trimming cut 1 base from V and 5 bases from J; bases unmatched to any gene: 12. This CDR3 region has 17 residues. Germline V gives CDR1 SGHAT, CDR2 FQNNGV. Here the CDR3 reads CASSLVGRGRGRETQYF. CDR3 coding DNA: TGTGCCAGCAGCTTAGTCGGGAGGGGACGGGGCAGGGAGACCCAGTACTTC. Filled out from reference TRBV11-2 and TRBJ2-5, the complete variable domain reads EAGVAQSPRYKIIEKRQSVAFWCNPISGHATLYWYQQILGQGPKLLIQFQNNGVVDDSQLPKDRFSAERLKGVDSTLKIQPAKLEDSAVYLCASSLVGRGRGRETQYFGPGTRLLVL.

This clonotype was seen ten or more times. For the CDR3, the DNA is TGTGCCAGCAGCTTAATGACGGGAGCCTACAATGAGCAGTTCTTC. Amino acid sequence: CASSLMTGAYNEQFF. The V and J genes are TRBV11-3 and TRBJ2-1; D is perhaps TRBD2 (6 bases). Deletions cut 2 bases from V and 2 bases from J, with 10 bases between. This CDR3 spans 15 amino acids. CDR1 is SGHNT, CDR2 YENEEA, per germline.

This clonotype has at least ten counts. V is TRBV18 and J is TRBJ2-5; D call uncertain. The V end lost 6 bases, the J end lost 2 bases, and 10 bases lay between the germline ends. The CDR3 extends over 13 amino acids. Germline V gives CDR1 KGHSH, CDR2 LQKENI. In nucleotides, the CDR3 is TGTGCCAGCTCGGTGGGATTTCAAGAGACCCAGTACTTC. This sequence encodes CASSVGFQETQYF.

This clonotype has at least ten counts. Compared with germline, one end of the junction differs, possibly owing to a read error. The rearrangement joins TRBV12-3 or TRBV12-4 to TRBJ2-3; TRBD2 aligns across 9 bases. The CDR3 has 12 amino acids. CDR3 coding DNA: TGTGCCAGCAGTCTAGCGGGGACTACGCAGTATTTT. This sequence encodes CASSLAGTTQYF.

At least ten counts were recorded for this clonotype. CDR3: CASSFTSGRAYEQYF. CDR3 in DNA: TGTGCCAGCAGCTTCACTAGCGGGAGGGCCTACGAGCAGTACTTC. This chain uses TRBV7-9 with TRBJ2-7; 13 nucleotides line up with TRBD2. Germline V lookup: CDR1 SEHNR, CDR2 FQNEAQ (reference sequence). The CDR3 contains 15 residues. With V trimmed by 3 bases and J by 2 bases, 1 base remained unmatched.

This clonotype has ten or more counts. CDR3 region: CASSFKKDSSNEQFF. CDR3 DNA sequence: TGTGCCAGCAGTTTTAAGAAGGACTCTTCAAATGAGCAGTTCTTC. The V gene is TRBV27, the J gene TRBJ2-1; D perhaps matches TRBD2 (5 bases). Looked up from germline, CDR1 is MNHEY and CDR2 is SMNVEV (reference sequence). The V and J ends lost 3 bases and 7 bases respectively, with 16 bases between them. This CDR3 has 15 residues.

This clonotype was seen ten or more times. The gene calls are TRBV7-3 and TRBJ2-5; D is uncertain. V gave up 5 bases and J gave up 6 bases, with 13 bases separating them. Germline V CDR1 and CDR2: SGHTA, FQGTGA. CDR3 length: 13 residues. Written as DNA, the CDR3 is TGTGCCAGCAGCCAAGACGCACGACAGACCCAGTACTTC. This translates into CASSQDARQTQYF.

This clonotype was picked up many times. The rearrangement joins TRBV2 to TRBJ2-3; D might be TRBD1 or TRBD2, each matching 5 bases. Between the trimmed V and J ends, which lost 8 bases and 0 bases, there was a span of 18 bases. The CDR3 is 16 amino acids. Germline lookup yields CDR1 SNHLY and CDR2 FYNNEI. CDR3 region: CASVREGGLSTDTQYF. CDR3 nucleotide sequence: TGTGCCAGCGTCAGGGAAGGCGGGTTGAGCACAGATACGCAGTATTTT.

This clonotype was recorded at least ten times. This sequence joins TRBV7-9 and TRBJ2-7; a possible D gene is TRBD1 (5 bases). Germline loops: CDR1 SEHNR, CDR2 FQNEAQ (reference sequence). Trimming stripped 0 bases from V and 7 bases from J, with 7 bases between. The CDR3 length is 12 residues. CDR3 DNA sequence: TGTGCCAGCAGCTTAGCGCAGGGAGAGCAGTACTTC. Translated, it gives CASSLAQGEQYF.

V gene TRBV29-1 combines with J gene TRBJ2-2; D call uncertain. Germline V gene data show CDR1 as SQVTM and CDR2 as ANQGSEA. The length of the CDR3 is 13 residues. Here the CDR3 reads CTGRAENTGELFF. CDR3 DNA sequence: TGCACCGGAAGGGCAGAGAACACCGGGGAGCTGTTTTTT.

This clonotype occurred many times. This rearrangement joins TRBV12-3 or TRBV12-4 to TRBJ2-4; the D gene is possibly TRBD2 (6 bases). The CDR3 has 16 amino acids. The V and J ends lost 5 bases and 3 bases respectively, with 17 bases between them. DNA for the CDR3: TGTGCCAGCAGTCTATCCGGGAGCTTGAGCAAAAACATTCAGTACTTC. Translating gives CASSLSGSLSKNIQYF.

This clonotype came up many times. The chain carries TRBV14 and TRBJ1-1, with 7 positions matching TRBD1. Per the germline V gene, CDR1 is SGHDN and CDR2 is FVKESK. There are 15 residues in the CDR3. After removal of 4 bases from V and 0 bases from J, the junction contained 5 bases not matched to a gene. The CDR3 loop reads CASSRITGVNTEAFF. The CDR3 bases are TGTGCCAGCAGCCGAATAACAGGGGTGAACACTGAAGCTTTCTTT.

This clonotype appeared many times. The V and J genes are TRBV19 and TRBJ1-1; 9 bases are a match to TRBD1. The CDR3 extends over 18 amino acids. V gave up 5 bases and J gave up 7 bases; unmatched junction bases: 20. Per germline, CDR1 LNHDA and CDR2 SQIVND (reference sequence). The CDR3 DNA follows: TGTGCCAGTAGTTCCTCCGGGACAGGGAGGTCCATCAACGGTGAAGCTTTCTTT. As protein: CASSSSGTGRSINGEAFF.

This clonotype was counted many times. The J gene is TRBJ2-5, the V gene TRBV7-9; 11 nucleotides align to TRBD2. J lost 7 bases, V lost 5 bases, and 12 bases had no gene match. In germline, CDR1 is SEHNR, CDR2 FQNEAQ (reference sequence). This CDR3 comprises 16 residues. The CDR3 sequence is CASSPPGTSGPRTQYF. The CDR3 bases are TGTGCCAGCAGCCCTCCCGGGACTAGCGGTCCCCGGACCCAGTACTTC.

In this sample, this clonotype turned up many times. CDR3 region: CASSPQTSGTADTQYF. CDR3 nucleotides: TGTGCCAGTAGTCCCCAAACTAGCGGGACAGCAGATACGCAGTATTTT. The gene calls are TRBV19 and TRBJ2-3; 10 bases fit TRBD2. This CDR3 contains 16 residues. Trimming cost V 5 bases and J 4 bases; bases outside gene matches: 9. Germline V gene data show CDR1 as LNHDA and CDR2 as SQIVND (reference sequence).

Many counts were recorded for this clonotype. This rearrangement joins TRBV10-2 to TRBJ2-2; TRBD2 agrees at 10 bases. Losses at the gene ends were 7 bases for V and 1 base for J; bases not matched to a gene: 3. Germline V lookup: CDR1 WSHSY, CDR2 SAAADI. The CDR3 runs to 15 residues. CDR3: CASMPSGGNTGELFF. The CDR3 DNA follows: TGCGCCAGCATGCCTAGCGGGGGGAACACCGGGGAGCTGTTTTTT.

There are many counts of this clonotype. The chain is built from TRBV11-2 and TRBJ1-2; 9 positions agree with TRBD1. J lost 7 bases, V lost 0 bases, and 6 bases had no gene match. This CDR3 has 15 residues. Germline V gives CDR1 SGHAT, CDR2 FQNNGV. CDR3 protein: CASSLEGTGYGGYTF. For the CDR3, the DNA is TGTGCCAGCAGCTTAGAGGGGACAGGGTATGGTGGCTACACCTTC.